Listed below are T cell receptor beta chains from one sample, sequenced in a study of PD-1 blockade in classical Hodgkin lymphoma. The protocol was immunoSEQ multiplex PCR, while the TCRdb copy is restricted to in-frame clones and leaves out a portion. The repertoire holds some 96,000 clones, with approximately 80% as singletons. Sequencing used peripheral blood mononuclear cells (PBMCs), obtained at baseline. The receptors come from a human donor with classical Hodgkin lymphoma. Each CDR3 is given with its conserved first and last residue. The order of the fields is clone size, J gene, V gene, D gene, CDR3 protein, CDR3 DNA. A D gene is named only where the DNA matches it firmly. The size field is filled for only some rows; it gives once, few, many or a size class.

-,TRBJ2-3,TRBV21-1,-,CASRDGLANTDTQYF,TGTGCCAGCAGGGACGGACTAGCGAACACAGATACGCAGTATTTT
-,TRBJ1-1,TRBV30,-,CAWSVLGYNTEAFF,TGTGCCTGGAGTGTACTGGGCTATAACACTGAAGCTTTCTTT
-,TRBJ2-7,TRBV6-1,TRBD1,CASSESGTDYEQYF,TGTGCCAGCAGTGAATCCGGGACAGACTACGAGCAGTACTTC
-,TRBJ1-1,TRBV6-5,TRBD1,CASSYGGQVDTEAFF,TGTGCCAGCAGTTACGGGGGACAGGTGGACACTGAAGCTTTCTTT
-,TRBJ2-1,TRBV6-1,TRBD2,CASSESPTSGNEQFF,TGTGCCAGCAGTGAATCTCCGACTAGCGGCAATGAGCAGTTCTTC
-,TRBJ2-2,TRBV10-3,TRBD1,CAISSRTGPNTGELFF,TGTGCCATCAGTTCCCGGACAGGGCCAAACACCGGGGAGCTGTTTTTT
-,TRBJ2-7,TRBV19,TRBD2,CASSTLEGLAGYEQYF,TGTGCCAGTAGTACTTTAGAGGGACTAGCGGGCTACGAGCAGTACTTC
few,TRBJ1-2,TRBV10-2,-,CASSGRTISHYTF,TGCGCCAGCAGTGGAAGGACAATTAGCCACTACACCTTC
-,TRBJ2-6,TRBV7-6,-,CASSLVTTGANVLTF,TGTGCCAGCAGCTTAGTCACTACTGGGGCCAACGTCCTGACTTTC
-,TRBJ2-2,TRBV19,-,CASSTLGPTGELFF,TGTGCCAGTAGTACCTTAGGGCCGACCGGGGAGCTGTTTTTT
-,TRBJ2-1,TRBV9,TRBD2,CASSPAGRDEQFF,TGTGCCAGCAGCCCAGCCGGGAGGGATGAGCAGTTCTTC
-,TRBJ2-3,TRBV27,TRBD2,CASSSLLAGVTDTQYF,TGTGCCAGCAGTTCATTACTAGCGGGAGTCACAGATACGCAGTATTTT
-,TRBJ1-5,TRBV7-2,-,CASSLGGARQPQHF,TGTGCCAGCAGCCTCGGGGGGGCGCGTCAGCCCCAGCATTTT
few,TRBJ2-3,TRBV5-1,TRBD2,CASSLVLLATSGDTQYF,TGCGCCAGCAGCTTGGTATTGCTCGCCACTAGCGGAGATACGCAGTATTTT
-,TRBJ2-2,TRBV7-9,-,CASSLFQASITGELFF,TGTGCCAGCAGCTTATTCCAGGCGTCAATCACCGGGGAGCTGTTTTTT
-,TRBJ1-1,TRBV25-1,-,CASCLNTEAFF,TGTGCCAGCTGTCTGAACACTGAAGCTTTCTTT
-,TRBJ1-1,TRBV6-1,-,CASSEAGGITEAFF,TGTGCCAGCAGTGAAGCAGGAGGGATCACTGAAGCTTTCTTT
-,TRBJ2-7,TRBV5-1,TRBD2,CASRRTSGAYEQYF,TGCGCCAGCAGACGGACTAGCGGCGCCTACGAGCAGTACTTC
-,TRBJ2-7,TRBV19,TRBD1,CASSQLDRARVPTYEQYF,TGTGCCAGTAGTCAGCTGGACAGGGCGAGGGTGCCGACCTACGAGCAGTACTTC
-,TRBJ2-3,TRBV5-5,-,CASSSRGGINTDTQYF,TGTGCCAGCAGCTCCAGGGGAGGGATAAACACAGATACGCAGTATTTT
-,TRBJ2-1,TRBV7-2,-,CASSLQDSSYNEQFF,TGTGCCAGCAGCTTACAGGATAGCTCCTACAATGAGCAGTTCTTC
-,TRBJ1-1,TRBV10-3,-,CAICEIMNTEAFF,TGTGCCATCTGTGAGATAATGAACACTGAAGCTTTCTTT
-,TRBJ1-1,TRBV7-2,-,CASSLGTATTEAFF,TGTGCCAGCAGCTTAGGTACAGCCACCACTGAAGCTTTCTTT
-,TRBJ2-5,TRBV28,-,CASSFQGEETQYF,TGTGCCAGCAGTTTTCAGGGCGAGGAGACCCAGTACTTC
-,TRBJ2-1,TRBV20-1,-,CSARDPAEQFF,TGCAGTGCTAGAGATCCGGCGGAGCAGTTCTTC
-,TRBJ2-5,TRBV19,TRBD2,CASSILAGGETQYF,TGTGCCAGTAGTATATTAGCGGGAGGAGAGACCCAGTACTTC
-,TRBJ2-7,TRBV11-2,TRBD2,CASSLSSGTYEQYF,TGTGCCAGCAGCTTATCGAGCGGGACCTACGAGCAGTACTTC
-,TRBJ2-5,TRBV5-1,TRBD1,CASSVGQGRETQYF,TGCGCCAGCAGCGTGGGACAGGGACGAGAGACCCAGTACTTC
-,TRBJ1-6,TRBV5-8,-,CASSLLGSNSPLHF,TGTGCCAGCAGCTTGCTGGGCTCTAATTCACCCCTCCACTTT
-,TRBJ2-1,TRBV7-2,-,CASSRGAGPNEQFF,TGTGCCAGCAGCCGAGGGGCTGGCCCCAATGAGCAGTTCTTC
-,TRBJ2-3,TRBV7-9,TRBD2,CASSLEVLAGPHTDTQYF,TGTGCCAGCAGCTTAGAAGTACTAGCGGGACCCCACACAGATACGCAGTATTTT
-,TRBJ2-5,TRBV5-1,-,CASSPGSTQETQYF,TGCGCCAGCAGCCCAGGGTCTACACAAGAGACCCAGTACTTC
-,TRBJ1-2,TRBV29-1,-,CSVEVYGDHGYTF,TGCAGCGTTGAAGTATACGGGGACCATGGCTACACCTTC
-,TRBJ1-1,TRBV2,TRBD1,CATRRTGTSSTEAFF,TGTGCCACCCGGCGGACAGGGACAAGCTCCACTGAAGCTTTCTTT
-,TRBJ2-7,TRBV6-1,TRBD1,CASSEAQGDYEQYF,TGTGCCAGCAGTGAAGCGCAGGGGGACTACGAGCAGTACTTC
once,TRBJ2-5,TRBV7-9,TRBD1,CASSRTGKETQYF,TGTGCCAGCAGTCGGACAGGGAAAGAGACCCAGTACTTC
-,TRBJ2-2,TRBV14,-,CASSPPGGGTGELFF,TGTGCCAGCAGCCCCCCCGGTGGGGGCACCGGGGAGCTGTTTTTT
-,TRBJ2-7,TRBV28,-,CASSRRIPAWSEQYF,TGTGCCAGCAGTCGACGGATACCGGCGTGGAGCGAGCAGTACTTC
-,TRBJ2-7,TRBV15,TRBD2,CATSRDLAVSYEQYF,TGTGCCACCAGCAGAGACCTAGCGGTCTCCTACGAGCAGTACTTC
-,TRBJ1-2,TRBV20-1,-,CSARAAGGYTF,TGCAGTGCTAGAGCGGCGGGAGGCTACACCTTC
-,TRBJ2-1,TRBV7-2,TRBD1,CASSLPGGLASYNEQFF,TGTGCCAGCAGCTTACCAGGGGGCCTGGCATCCTACAATGAGCAGTTCTTC
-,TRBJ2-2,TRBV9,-,CASSVDEGGEDTGELFF,TGTGCCAGCAGCGTAGACGAGGGAGGAGAGGACACCGGGGAGCTGTTTTTT
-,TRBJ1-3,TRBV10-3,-,CAIQQEFGNTIYF,TGTGCCATACAACAGGAGTTTGGAAACACCATATATTTT
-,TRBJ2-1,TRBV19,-,CASSRDGATPEQFF,TGTGCCAGTAGTAGGGACGGAGCTACCCCTGAGCAGTTCTTC
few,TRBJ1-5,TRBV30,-,CAWSAGGGQPQHF,TGTGCCTGGAGTGCCGGAGGCGGTCAGCCCCAGCATTTT
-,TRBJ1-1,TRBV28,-,CASSLTPNTEAFF,TGTGCCAGCAGTTTGACCCCTAACACTGAAGCTTTCTTT
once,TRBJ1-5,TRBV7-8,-,CASSRGHGNQPQHF,TGTGCCAGCAGCCGGGGGCACGGCAATCAGCCCCAGCATTTT
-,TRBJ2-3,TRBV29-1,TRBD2,CSVTGTSDTDTQYF,TGCAGCGTGACCGGGACTAGCGACACAGATACGCAGTATTTT
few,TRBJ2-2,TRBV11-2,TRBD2,CASSFLAGGTGELFF,TGTGCCAGCAGCTTCCTAGCGGGTGGGACCGGGGAGCTGTTTTTT
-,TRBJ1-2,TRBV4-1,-,CASSQGRDNYGYTF,TGCGCCAGCAGCCAAGGGAGGGATAACTATGGCTACACCTTC
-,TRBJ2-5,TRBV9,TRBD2,CASSVDGGLAGGPKTQYF,TGTGCCAGCAGCGTAGACGGGGGACTAGCGGGAGGGCCTAAGACCCAGTACTTC
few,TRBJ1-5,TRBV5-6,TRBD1,CASSFGQGDQPQHF,TGTGCCAGCAGCTTTGGCCAGGGGGATCAGCCCCAGCATTTT
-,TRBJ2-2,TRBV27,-,CASSLAVGNTGELFF,TGTGCCAGCAGTTTAGCCGTGGGGAACACCGGGGAGCTGTTTTTT
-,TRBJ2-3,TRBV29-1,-,CSVDSGPTDTQYF,TGCAGCGTTGACTCAGGCCCCACAGATACGCAGTATTTT
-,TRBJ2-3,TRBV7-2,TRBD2,CASSLASGGDTQYF,TGTGCCAGCAGCCTCGCAAGCGGGGGAGATACGCAGTATTTT
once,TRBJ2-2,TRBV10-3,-,CAISESTGTGELFF,TGTGCCATCAGTGAGTCGACAGGTACCGGGGAGCTGTTTTTT
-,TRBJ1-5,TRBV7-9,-,CASSLPGNQPQHF,TGTGCCAGCAGCTTACCGGGAAATCAGCCCCAGCATTTT
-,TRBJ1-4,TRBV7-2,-,CASSLRQTATNEKLFF,TGTGCCAGCAGCTTACGGCAGACTGCAACTAATGAAAAACTGTTTTTT
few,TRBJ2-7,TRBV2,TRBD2,CASSTHAAGESQQYF,TGTGCCAGCAGTACCCATGCAGCGGGAGAGTCCCAGCAGTACTTC